This T cell receptor (beta chain) was recorded in a study of cytomegalovirus exposure and HLA in healthy donors. Study-level findings and limits: It was reportedly the case that the classifier diagnosed cytomegalovirus status with high specificity and sensitivity. Earlier analysis found most TCR beta V segments productive about 87% or about 30% of the time.

About this clone itself: Antigen: not known. The junction departs from the called germline gene at one end, perhaps through a read error.

Healthy people donating bone marrow made up the donors. With 60 Vbeta and 13 Jbeta primers, the PCR was carried out. Clones were read by immunoSEQ multiplex PCR, and TCRdb kept only the in-frame ones, dropping some. The repertoire holds about 150,000 clones, with 80% as singletons. The CDR3 consists of 17 residues. Germline V gives CDR1 SEHNR, CDR2 FQNEAQ (reference sequence). The gene calls are TRBV7-9 and TRBJ2-7; 13 nucleotides line up with TRBD2. The sequence was collected from a man aged 30-40 years in good health and CMV-seropositive. Sequenced material: PBMCs. The DNA of the CDR3 is TGTTCCAGCAGCTTTGTAACTAGCGGGAGGGAAAACTACGAGCAGTACTTC. It specifies CSSSFVTSGRENYEQYF. The entire variable domain, with the rest obtained from reference TRBV7-9 and TRBJ2-7, is as follows: DTGVSQNPRHKITKRGQNVTFRCDPISEHNRLYWYRQTLGQGPEFLTYFQNEAQLEKSRLLSDRFSAERPKGSFSTLEIQRTEQGDSAMYLCSSSFVTSGRENYEQYFGPGTRLTVT.